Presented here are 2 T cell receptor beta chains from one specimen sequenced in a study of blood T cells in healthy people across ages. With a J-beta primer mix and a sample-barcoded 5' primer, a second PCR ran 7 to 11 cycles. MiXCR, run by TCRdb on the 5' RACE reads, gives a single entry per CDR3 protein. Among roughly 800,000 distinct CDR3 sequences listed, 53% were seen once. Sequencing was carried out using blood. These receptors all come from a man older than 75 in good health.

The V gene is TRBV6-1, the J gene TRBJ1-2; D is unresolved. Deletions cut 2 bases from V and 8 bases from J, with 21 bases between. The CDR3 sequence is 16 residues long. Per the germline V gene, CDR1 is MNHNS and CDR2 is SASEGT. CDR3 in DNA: TGTGCCAGCAGTGAATGGGCGGCGTCTCATCTGTTGGGCTACACCTTC. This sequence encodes CASSEWAASHLLGYTF.

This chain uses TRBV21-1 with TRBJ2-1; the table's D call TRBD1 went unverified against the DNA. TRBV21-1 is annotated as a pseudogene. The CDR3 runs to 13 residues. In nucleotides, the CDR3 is TGTGCCAGCAGCAGGACACGGTACAATGAGCAGTTCTTC. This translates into CASSRTRYNEQFF.